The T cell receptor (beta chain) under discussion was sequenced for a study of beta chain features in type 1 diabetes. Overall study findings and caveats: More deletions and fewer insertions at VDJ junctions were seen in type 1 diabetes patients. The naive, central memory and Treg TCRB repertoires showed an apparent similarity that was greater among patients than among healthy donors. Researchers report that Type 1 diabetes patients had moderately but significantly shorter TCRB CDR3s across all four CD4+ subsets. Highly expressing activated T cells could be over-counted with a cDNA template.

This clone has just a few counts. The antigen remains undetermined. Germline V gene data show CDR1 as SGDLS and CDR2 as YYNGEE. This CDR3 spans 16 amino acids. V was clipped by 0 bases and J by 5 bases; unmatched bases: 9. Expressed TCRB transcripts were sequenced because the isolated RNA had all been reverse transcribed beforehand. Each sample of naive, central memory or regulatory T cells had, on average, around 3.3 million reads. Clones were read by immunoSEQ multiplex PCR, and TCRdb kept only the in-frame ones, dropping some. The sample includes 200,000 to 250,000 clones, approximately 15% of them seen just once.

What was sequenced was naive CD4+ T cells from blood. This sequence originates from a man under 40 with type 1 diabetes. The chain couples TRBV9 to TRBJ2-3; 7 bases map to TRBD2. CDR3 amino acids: CASSVGGAGVGDTQYF. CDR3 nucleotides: TGTGCCAGCAGCGTAGGGGGTGCGGGAGTAGGAGATACGCAGTATTTT.